This entry describes one T cell receptor beta chain. This CDR3 is built from 15 residues. Looked up from germline, CDR1 is SQVTM and CDR2 is ANQGSEA. V was shortened by 4 bases and J by 0 bases, with 13 bases between the two germline ends. The authors prepared the TCRbeta library with unique molecular identifiers. TCRdb re-analysed the PCR reads in MiXCR, keeping a single row per CDR3 protein. This table holds hundreds of thousands of distinct CDR3 sequences, over 9.5% found once. The sample comes from a study of T-cell reconstitution after alpha-beta-depleted transplantation in children. This sequence originates from a human donor who donated a stem cell graft to a child with acute myeloid leukemia. The rearrangement joins TRBV29-1 to TRBJ2-1; D call uncertain. Sequenced here: PBMCs from the stem cell graft donor, sampled from the stem cell graft. CDR3 in amino acids: CSVGSSASSYNEQFF. The CDR3 bases are TGCAGCGTTGGTAGCAGCGCCAGCTCCTACAATGAGCAGTTCTTC.